Listed here is a single T cell receptor (beta chain). What it binds is unknown. This sample is drawn from a study of T-cell memory formation after mild COVID-19. Overall study: The study found TCR clusters largely donor specific.

UMIs and sample barcodes were carried by the TCR alpha and TCR beta cDNA libraries that 5'RACE produced using constant-segment primers. A single record per CDR3 protein comes from TCRdb applying MiXCR to the 5' RACE reads. The table records 290,000 or so distinct CDR3 sequences, approximately 19% of them present only once. Notes on the study in general: The authors did not confirm SARS-CoV-2 specificity of second-wave clones peaking day 37.

The length of the CDR3 is 14 residues. Trimming cost V 6 bases and J 9 bases; bases outside gene matches: 5. Input material: PBMCs or a T cell subset sorted from them (not recorded which). This TCR derives from a man aged 18 to 30 who had mild COVID-19 (a few samples of this study predate the infection). Cell type and time point are not known. This chain uses TRBV12-3 or TRBV12-4 with TRBJ2-1; 13 bases fit TRBD2. The CDR3, as DNA: TGTGCCAGCAGACAACTAGCGGGGGGGATTGAGCAGTTCTTC. Protein sequence: CASRQLAGGIEQFF.